The clone carrying this T cell receptor (beta chain) was detected only a few times. This entry is derived from a study of neoadjuvant anti-PD-1 for oral cavity cancer. Assay used: immunoSEQ multiplex PCR; TCRdb lists only in-frame clones, some missing. The sample lists more than 6,500 clones, about 69% occurring once. Sequenced here: PBMCs, sampled before nivolumab (anti-PD-1) treatment. This TCR came from a person aged 35-80 years with oral cavity squamous cell carcinoma.

CDR3 sequence reads: CASDIGQADTEAFF. CDR3 sequence (DNA): TGTGCCAGCGACATAGGCCAGGCGGACACTGAAGCTTTCTTT. The rearrangement links TRBV7-2 to TRBJ1-1; D unresolved. Germline CDR1 reads SGHTA; CDR2 reads FQGNSA. V gave up 8 bases and J gave up 3 bases, with 16 bases separating them. The CDR3 is made up of 14 amino acids.